This T cell receptor beta chain derives from a study of blood T cell repertoires in COVID-19 (dated by TCRdb to about 2020). For context, the study as a whole: Samples from collaborators originated in the United States, Italy and Spain and spanned both the acute and convalescent phases of COVID-19. The material from the prospective study consisted of cDNA or gDNA derived from T cells, B-cell-depleted T cells, or PBMCs. Deeply sampled blood TCRbeta repertoires from subjects exposed to, actively infected with, or recovered from COVID-19 were included in the dataset. The repertoires were released in a freely available public database intended as a resource for research on the immune response to SARS-CoV-2. Samples were obtained from the ongoing ImmuneRACE study (first 160 participants) and from approximately 1,200 subjects provided by 6 global collaborators. The sample metadata nearly always contained a de-identified subject ID, COVID-19 status, age in years and sex. Where available, HLA class I and class II types were taken from metadata supplied by the sample provider and were not determined by assay-based typing.

Looking up the germline V gene yields CDR1 KGHSH and CDR2 LQKENI. The CDR3 runs 16 amino acids, cysteine and phenylalanine included. The DNA shown is the 48-base CDR3, in frame from base 1. Trimming takes 2 bases off V and 2 bases off J; junction bases not matched to a gene: 7. What the study reported, not specific to this receptor: How much clinical and demographic metadata was included differed by source and by participant, and the metadata was provided uncurated.

The collaborating institutions used their own protocols to collect whole blood in K2EDTA tubes. For TCRbeta analysis, collaborators shipped samples in one of three forms: frozen whole blood, isolated PBMCs, or DNA extracted from either of those sample types. As to this clone: It lacks a known antigen. One base away there is no much larger clone; base qualities are not given.

The immunoSEQ Assay, a bias-controlled multiplex PCR, was used to amplify TCRbeta CDR3 regions from genomic DNA. For the original study's pipeline: Within the assay, amplification of reference gene primers was used to estimate how many nucleated cells each sample contained. To quantify the absolute abundance of each unique TCRbeta CDR3 rearrangement, sequence reads were collapsed and filtered. For each sample, productive Simpson clonality was calculated by taking the square root of Simpson's diversity index across productive rearrangements. The clones in this table, taken by TCRdb from immuneACCESS, are in-frame only. Not every clone is retained; where verified, under half of the shortfall comes from an unresolved V gene, and the cause of the rest is unknown. The V and J calls and clone size are taken from that table; D and trimming were inferred from the DNA. In this sample the table shows around 56,000 clones, approximately 80% of which occur a single time. Clones ranked in the top ten supply 6.5% to 8.5% of the sample.

Here the chain combines TRBV18 and TRBJ1-1; 8 bases in the middle match TRBD1. This receptor was obtained from a man aged 55 to 69 with acute or convalescent COVID-19. The sequencing sample was made of peripheral blood. The CDR3 region: CASSPETGAVNTEAFF. The DNA reads as follows: TGTGCCAGCTCACCAGAGACAGGGGCGGTTAACACTGAAGCTTTCTTT.